This TCR beta chain derives from a study of T cell repertoires in cytomegalovirus infection. Study context: In public TCR beta signatures, there were indications of both CMV infection and matching HLA type.

General study findings and limits: Of the TCR beta families, the public ones yielded a cumulative frequency that identified carriers of CMV plus the relevant HLA. What dominated the ex vivo response were HLA-C-restricted CMV-specific TCR beta clonotypes.

A single record per CDR3 protein comes from TCRdb applying MiXCR to the reads. The data show about 360,000 distinct CDR3 sequences, 18% seen once. In germline, CDR1 is SNHLY, CDR2 FYNNEI. The V end lost 6 bases, the J end lost 0 bases, and 15 bases lay between the germline ends. The CDR3 runs 17 residues. This clonotype was counted a few times. The antigen is unknown. This chain uses TRBV2 with TRBJ1-6; the D gene is possibly TRBD1 (6 bases). The source is a human donor in good health (CMV status not recorded). Some clones in this sample may be carry-over from other donors' samples. The sample was PBMCs. CDR3 sequence (DNA): TGTGCCAGCAGCGGGGGGACGGACAGCTCCTATAATTCACCCCTCCACTTT. It encodes CASSGGTDSSYNSPLHF.